This TCR beta chain originates from a study of patients and donors after allogeneic stem cell transplantation. One entry per CDR3 protein results from TCRdb running MiXCR on the RT-PCR reads. There are around 150,000 distinct CDR3 sequences in the sample; about a third occur only once, and 50% lies in the top ten. V shed 5 bases and J shed 7 bases, with 15 bases lying between them. CDR3 length: 15 residues. The chain has TRBV12-3 or TRBV12-4 and TRBJ1-6; the D is unclear. The receptor comes from a human donor who was either an allogeneic HSCT recipient or a stem cell or donor lymphocyte infusion donor (not recorded which). It is not recorded whose cells these are; they may come from a transplant donor. The sample was blood, either unsorted or a sorted T cell fraction (not recorded which). CDR3 loop: CASSPRGGRNSPLHF. CDR3 DNA sequence: TGTGCCAGCAGTCCCCGGGGAGGGCGGAATTCACCCCTCCACTTT.